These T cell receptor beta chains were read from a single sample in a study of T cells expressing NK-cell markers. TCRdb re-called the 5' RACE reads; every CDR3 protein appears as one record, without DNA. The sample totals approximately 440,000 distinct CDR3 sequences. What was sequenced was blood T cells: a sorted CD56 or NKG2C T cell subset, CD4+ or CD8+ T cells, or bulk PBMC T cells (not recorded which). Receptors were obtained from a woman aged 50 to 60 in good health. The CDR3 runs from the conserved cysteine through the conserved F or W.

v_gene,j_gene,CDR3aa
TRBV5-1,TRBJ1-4,CASSLNSGGSNEKLFF
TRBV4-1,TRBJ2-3,CASSQPRAGTDTQYF
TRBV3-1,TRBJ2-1,CASSQVTGPYNEQFF
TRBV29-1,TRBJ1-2,CSVGVSTGSVGYTF
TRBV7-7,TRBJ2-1,CASSFGRASVNEQFF
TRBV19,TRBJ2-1,CASSILGFGNEQFF
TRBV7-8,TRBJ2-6,CASIRDLPNSGANVLTF
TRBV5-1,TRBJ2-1,CASGGSGEQFF
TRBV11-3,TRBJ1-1,CASSLDLTYRGVDTEAFF
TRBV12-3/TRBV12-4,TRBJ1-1,CASSTSTGPLNTEAFF
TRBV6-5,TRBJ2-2,CASRTTSVTTGELFF
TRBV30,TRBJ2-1,CAWTMLAGGNKQFF
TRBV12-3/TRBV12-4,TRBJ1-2,CATRRPPHGYTF
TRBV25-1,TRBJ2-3,CASRSSGGFTDTQYF
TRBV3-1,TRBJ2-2,CASSQVSGQRGTGELFF
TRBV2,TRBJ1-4,CASGTTGVGEKLFF
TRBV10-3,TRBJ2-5,CAIKRDGQETQYF
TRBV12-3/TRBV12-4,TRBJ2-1,CAISTTSYNEQFF
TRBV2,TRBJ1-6,CASTGQPDSPLHF
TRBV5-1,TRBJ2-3,CASSLPSGSGTDTQYF
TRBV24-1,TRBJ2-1,CATSVGAAGGPGNEQFF
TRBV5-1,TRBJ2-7,CASSLTGKAYEQYF
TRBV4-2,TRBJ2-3,CASSQAGGDTQYF
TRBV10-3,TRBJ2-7,CAIREIAGFKQYF
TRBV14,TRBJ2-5,CASSVRLAGGQETQYF
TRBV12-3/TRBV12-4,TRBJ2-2,CASSRTSGNTGELFF
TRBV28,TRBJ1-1,CASSAAKGSVTEAFF